The rows below give T cell receptor beta chains drawn from one sample of a study of blood T cell repertoires in COVID-19. The repertoire was sequenced with immunoSEQ multiplex PCR; TCRdb's copy has only in-frame clones and lacks some. The profile covers about 180,000 clones, with roughly three quarters appearing a single time and roughly 10% taken by the ten largest. Sequencing used peripheral blood. The source is a woman of 80 years or more with COVID-19, enrolled during active disease. Both conserved end residues are part of each CDR3. Fields, in order: CDR3 length, V gene, CDR3 protein.

>15|TRBV5-1
CASSPTGPSSYEQYF
>17|TRBV7-2
CASSLEGLAGGADTQYF
>15|TRBV5-8
CASSLAGGPTETQYF
>13|TRBV19
CASTGGTHNEQFF
>14|TRBV5-4
CASSPWTSPNEQFF
>15|TRBV9
CASSSRGEGNQPQHF
>14|TRBV2
CASTSRQGNTEAFF
>14|TRBV3-1/TRBV3-2
CASSPWGPTDTQYF
>12|TRBV12-3/TRBV12-4
CASSRKTGEAFF
>12|TRBV6-5
CASRGEITEAFF
>14|TRBV2
CASSVTSGTYEQYF
>14|TRBV2
CASSGRTIGYGYTF